The 9 T cell receptor beta chains presented below share a single source sample, sequenced in a study of cytomegalovirus exposure and HLA in healthy donors. A multiplex PCR was run with 60 Vbeta primers and 13 Jbeta primers. The repertoire was sequenced with immunoSEQ multiplex PCR; TCRdb's copy has only in-frame clones and lacks some. This table lists 130,000 or so clones. The sample consisted of PBMCs. The receptors come from a woman between 18 and 29 years old in good health and CMV-seronegative.

CDR3 coding DNA: TGTGCCAGCAGCCCTGGCGGAGCGGGAAGCTCCTACAATGAGCAGTTCTTC. It yields the protein CASSPGGAGSSYNEQFF. This chain connects TRBV7-8 to TRBJ2-1, with 7 positions matching TRBD2. Germline CDR1 is SGHVS and CDR2 is FQNEAQ. The CDR3 consists of 17 residues. Unmatched junction bases numbered 10, after V lost 5 bases and J lost 0 bases.

The CDR3 protein is CASSLDPGVGYTF. CDR3 sequence (DNA): TGTGCCAGCAGCTTAGACCCAGGGGTCGGCTACACCTTC. The chain is built from TRBV11-2 and TRBJ1-2; a possible D gene is TRBD1 (6 bases). V gave up 0 bases and J gave up 8 bases, with 10 bases separating them. CDR1 and CDR2 from the germline V gene are SGHAT and FQNNGV. The CDR3 spans 13 residues.

The V gene is TRBV5-4, the J gene TRBJ2-7; D unclear. Trimming left V 1 base short and J 1 base short, with 6 bases between. This CDR3 spans 13 amino acids. Per germline, CDR1 SGHNT and CDR2 YYREEE (reference sequence). The CDR3 DNA reads TGTGCCAGCAGCTTGTTCCAGTCCTACGAGCAGTACTTC. Protein product: CASSLFQSYEQYF.

The V and J genes are TRBV19 and TRBJ1-2; the match to TRBD1 covers 7 bases. The CDR3 runs 15 residues. In germline, CDR1 is LNHDA, CDR2 SQIVND (reference sequence). J gave up 1 base and V 5 bases, and 7 bases lay outside the gene matches. CDR3 sequence (DNA): TGTGCCAGTAGTTCGTACAGGGGCCTTAACTATGGCTACACCTTC. Its protein product is CASSSYRGLNYGYTF.

This rearrangement joins TRBV10-3 to TRBJ2-7; possibly TRBD2 for D (6 bases). Germline CDR1 and CDR2: ENHRY and SYGVKD. The CDR3 covers 13 residues. Trimming pared 10 bases from V and 2 bases from J, leaving 15 bases between. The CDR3 region is CATSLEGTYEQYF. CDR3 nucleotides: TGTGCCACATCGTTGGAGGGGACCTACGAGCAGTACTTC.

The rearrangement joins TRBV19 to TRBJ2-7; 8 bases agree with TRBD2. The V gene end was trimmed by 5 bases and the J gene end by 7 bases; junction bases not matched to a gene: 7. The V gene's germline CDR1 is LNHDA and CDR2 SQIVND (reference sequence). There are 13 residues in the CDR3. The CDR3 DNA sequence: TGTGCCAGTAGTCCGGGACTAGGGGGGGAGCAGTACGTC. It translates to CASSPGLGGEQYV.

The V and J genes are TRBV5-4 and TRBJ2-6; D remains ambiguous. The V gene's germline CDR1 is SGHNT and CDR2 YYREEE (reference sequence). V was cut by 4 bases and J by 0 bases, with 11 bases left in between. The CDR3 has 16 residues. This CDR3 is CASSQEETSGANVLTF. The CDR3, as DNA: TGTGCCAGCAGCCAAGAGGAGACCTCTGGGGCCAACGTCCTGACTTTC.

A word on this clone: The identical CDR3 is also encoded by other nucleotide sequences in the sample. This sequence joins TRBV30 and TRBJ1-1; D is perhaps TRBD1 (5 bases). CDR3 length: 13 amino acids. Germline values: CDR1 GTSNPN, CDR2 SVGIG (reference sequence). V was clipped by 0 bases and J by 1 base, with 6 bases between them. This chain's CDR3 is CAWSVGGNTEAFF. CDR3 DNA sequence: TGTGCCTGGAGTGTCGGGGGGAACACTGAAGCTTTCTTT. The entire variable domain, with the rest obtained from reference TRBV30 and TRBJ1-1, is as follows: SQTIHQWPATLVQPVGSPLSLECTVEGTSNPNLYWYRQAAGRGLQLLFYSVGIGQISSEVPQNLSASRPQDRQFILSSKKLLLSDSGFYLCAWSVGGNTEAFFGQGTRLTVV.

The V and J genes are TRBV11-2 and TRBJ1-2, with unresolved D. This CDR3 has 14 amino acids. Per germline, CDR1 SGHAT and CDR2 FQNNGV. The V gene lost 1 base and the J gene lost 0 bases, with 6 bases spanning the gap. The CDR3 sequence: CASSLVSANYGYTF. CDR3 bases: TGTGCCAGCAGCTTAGTCTCTGCTAACTATGGCTACACCTTC. Full variable domain (remainder filled in from reference TRBV11-2 and TRBJ1-2): EAGVAQSPRYKIIEKRQSVAFWCNPISGHATLYWYQQILGQGPKLLIQFQNNGVVDDSQLPKDRFSAERLKGVDSTLKIQPAKLEDSAVYLCASSLVSANYGYTFGSGTRLTVV.